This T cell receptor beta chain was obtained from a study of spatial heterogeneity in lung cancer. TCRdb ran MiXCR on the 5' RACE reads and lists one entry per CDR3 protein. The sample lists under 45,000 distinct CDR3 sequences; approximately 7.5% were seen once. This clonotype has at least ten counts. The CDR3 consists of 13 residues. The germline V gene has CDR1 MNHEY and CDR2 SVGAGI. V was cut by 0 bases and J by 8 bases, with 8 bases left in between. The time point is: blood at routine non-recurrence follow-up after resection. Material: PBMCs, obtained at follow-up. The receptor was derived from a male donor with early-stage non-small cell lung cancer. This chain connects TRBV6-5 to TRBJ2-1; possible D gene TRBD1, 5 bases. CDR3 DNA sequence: TGTGCCAGCAGTTACTCCGGCAGGGATGAGCAGTTCTTC. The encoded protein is CASSYSGRDEQFF.